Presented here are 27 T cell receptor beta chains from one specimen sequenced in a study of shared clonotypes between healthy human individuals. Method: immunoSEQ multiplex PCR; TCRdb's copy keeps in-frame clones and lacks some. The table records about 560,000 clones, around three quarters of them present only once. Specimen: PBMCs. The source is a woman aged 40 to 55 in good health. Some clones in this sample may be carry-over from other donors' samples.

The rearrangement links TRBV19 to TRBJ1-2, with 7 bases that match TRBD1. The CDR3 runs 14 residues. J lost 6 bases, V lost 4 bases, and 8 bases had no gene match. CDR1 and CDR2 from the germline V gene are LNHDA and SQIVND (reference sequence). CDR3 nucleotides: TGTGCCAGTAGTAAGAGGGGGCGTCCGGATGGCTACACCTTC. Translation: CASSKRGRPDGYTF.

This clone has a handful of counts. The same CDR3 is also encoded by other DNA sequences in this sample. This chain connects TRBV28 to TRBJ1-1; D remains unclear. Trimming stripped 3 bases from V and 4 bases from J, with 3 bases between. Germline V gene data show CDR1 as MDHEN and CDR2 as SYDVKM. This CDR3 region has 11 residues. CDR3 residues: CASSFFTEAFF. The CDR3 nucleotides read TGTGCCAGCAGTTTCTTCACTGAAGCTTTCTTT.

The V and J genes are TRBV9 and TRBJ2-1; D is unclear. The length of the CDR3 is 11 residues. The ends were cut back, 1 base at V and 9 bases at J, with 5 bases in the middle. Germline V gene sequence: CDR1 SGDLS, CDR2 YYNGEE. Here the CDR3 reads CASSVSREQFF. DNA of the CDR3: TGTGCCAGCAGCGTAAGCCGTGAGCAGTTCTTC.

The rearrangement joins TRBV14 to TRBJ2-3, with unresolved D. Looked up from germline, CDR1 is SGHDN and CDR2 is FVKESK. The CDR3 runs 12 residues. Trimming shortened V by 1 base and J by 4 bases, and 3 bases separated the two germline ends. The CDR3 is CASSQGPDTQYF. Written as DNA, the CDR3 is TGTGCCAGCAGCCAAGGCCCAGATACGCAGTATTTT.

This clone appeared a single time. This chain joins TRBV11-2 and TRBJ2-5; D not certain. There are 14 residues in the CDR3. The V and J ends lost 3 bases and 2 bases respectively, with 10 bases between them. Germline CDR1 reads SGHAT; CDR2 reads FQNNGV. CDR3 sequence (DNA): TGTGCCAGCAGCTTTGGTTCATATCAAGAGACCCAGTACTTC. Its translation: CASSFGSYQETQYF.

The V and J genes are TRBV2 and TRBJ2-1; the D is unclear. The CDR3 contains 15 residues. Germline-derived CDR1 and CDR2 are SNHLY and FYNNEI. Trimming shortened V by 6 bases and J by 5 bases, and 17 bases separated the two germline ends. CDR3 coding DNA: TGTGCCAGCAGGCGACTGATTCTCAAGGACAATGAGCAGTTCTTC. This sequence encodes CASRRLILKDNEQFF.

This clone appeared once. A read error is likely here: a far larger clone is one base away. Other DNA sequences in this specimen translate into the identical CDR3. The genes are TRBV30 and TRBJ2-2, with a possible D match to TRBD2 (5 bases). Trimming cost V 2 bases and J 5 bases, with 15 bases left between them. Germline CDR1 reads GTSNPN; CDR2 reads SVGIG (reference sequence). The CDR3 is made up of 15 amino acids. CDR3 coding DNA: TGTGCCTGGAGTCGGTTAGCGACCATAACCGGGGAGCTGTTTTTT. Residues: CAWSRLATITGELFF.

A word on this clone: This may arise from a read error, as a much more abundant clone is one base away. Written as DNA, the CDR3 is TGTGCCTGGAGTGGTCCTCCAGGGGGCCGCGAGCAGTACTTC. Residues: CAWSGPPGGREQYF. This chain links TRBV30 with TRBJ2-7, with 8 bases matching TRBD1. J gave up 6 bases and V 1 base, and 8 bases lay outside the gene matches. Germline V CDR1 and CDR2: GTSNPN, SVGIG (reference sequence). This CDR3 contains 14 residues. Using reference TRBV30 and TRBJ2-7 for the parts outside the CDR3, the full variable domain is SQTIHQWPATLVQPVGSPLSLECTVEGTSNPNLYWYRQAAGRGLQLLFYSVGIGQISSEVPQNLSASRPQDRQFILSSKKLLLSDSGFYLCAWSGPPGGREQYFGPGTRLTVT.

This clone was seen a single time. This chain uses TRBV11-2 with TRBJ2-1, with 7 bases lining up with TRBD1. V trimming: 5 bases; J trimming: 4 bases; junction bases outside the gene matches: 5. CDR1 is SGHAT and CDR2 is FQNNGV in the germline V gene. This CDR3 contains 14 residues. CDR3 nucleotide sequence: TGTGCCAGCAGCACCAGACAGGGATACAATGAGCAGTTCTTC. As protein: CASSTRQGYNEQFF.

CDR3 coding DNA: TGTGCCAGCAGCGGGACAGGGAATAATCAGCCCCAGCATTTT. Its translation is CASSGTGNNQPQHF. The chain combines TRBV5-5 with TRBJ1-5, with 9 nucleotides matching TRBD1. The trim removed 4 bases at V and 4 bases at J, leaving 3 bases unmatched. The CDR3 is 14 amino acids. Germline V lookup: CDR1 SGHKS, CDR2 YYEKEE (reference sequence).

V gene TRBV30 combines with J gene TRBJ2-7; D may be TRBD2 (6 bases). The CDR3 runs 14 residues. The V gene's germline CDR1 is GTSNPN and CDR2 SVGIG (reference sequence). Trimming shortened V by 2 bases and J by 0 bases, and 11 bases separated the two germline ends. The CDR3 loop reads CAWSMTDYSYEQYF. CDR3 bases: TGTGCCTGGAGTATGACGGACTACTCCTACGAGCAGTACTTC.

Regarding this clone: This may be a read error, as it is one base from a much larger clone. CDR3: CAWSRSRTALSGSTIYF. For the CDR3, the DNA is TGTGCCTGGAGTAGATCCCGGACAGCCCTATCAGGAAGCACCATATATTTT. The J gene is TRBJ1-3, the V gene TRBV30; perhaps TRBD1 as D (6 bases). Germline CDR1 GTSNPN, CDR2 SVGIG (reference sequence). The CDR3 loop spans 17 amino acids.

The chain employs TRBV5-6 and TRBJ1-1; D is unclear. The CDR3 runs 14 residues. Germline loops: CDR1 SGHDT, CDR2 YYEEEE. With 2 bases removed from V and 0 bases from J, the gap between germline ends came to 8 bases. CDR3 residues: CASSFGSMNTEAFF. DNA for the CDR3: TGTGCCAGCAGCTTTGGCAGCATGAACACTGAAGCTTTCTTT. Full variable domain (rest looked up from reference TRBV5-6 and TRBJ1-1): DAGVTQSPTHLIKTRGQQVTLRCSPKSGHDTVSWYQQALGQGPQFIFQYYEEEERQRGNFPDRFSGHQFPNYSSELNVNALLLGDSALYLCASSFGSMNTEAFFGQGTRLTVV.

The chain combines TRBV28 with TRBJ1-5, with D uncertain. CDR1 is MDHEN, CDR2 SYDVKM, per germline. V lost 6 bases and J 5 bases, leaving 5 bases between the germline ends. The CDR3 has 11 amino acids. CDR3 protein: CASSYDQPQHF. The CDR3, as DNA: TGTGCCAGCAGCTACGATCAGCCCCAGCATTTT.

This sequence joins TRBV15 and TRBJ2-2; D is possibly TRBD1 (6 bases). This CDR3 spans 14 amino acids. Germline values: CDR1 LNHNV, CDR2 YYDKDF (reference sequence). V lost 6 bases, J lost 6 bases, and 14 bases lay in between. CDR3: CATRIQGDSGELFF. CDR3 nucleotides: TGTGCCACCAGAATACAGGGAGACTCCGGGGAGCTGTTTTTT.

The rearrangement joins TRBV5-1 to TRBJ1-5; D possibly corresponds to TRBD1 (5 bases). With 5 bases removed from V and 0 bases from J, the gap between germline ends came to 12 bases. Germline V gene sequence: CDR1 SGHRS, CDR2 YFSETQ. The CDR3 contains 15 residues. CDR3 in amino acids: CASRSTADSNQPQHF. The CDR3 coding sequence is TGCGCCAGCAGATCGACAGCCGATAGCAATCAGCCCCAGCATTTT.

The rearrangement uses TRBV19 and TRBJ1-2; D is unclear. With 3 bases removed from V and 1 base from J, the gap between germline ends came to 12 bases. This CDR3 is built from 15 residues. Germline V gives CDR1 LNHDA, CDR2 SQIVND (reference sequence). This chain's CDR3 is CASSISGMDNYGYTF. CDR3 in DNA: TGTGCCAGTAGTATTTCAGGAATGGATAACTATGGCTACACCTTC.

CDR3 residues: CASSYGVPTLNEKLFF. CDR3 bases: TGTGCCAGCAGTTACGGGGTTCCGACCCTTAATGAAAAACTGTTTTTT. V gene TRBV6-5 combines with J gene TRBJ1-4; no reliable D call. This CDR3 comprises 16 residues. The V and J ends lost 2 bases and 4 bases respectively, with 14 bases between them. Germline CDR1 MNHEY, CDR2 SVGAGI.

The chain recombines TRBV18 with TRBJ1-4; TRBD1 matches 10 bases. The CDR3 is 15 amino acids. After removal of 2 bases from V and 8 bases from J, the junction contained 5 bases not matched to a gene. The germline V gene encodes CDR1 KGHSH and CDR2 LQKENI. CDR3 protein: CASSPGGTGDEKLFF. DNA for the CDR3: TGTGCCAGCTCACCAGGCGGGACAGGGGACGAAAAACTGTTTTTT.

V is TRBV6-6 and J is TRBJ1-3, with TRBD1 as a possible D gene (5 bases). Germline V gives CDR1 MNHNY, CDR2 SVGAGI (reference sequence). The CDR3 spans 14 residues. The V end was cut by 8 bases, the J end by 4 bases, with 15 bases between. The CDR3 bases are TGTGCCAGCTCCTTCCAGGGTACCGGAAACACCATATATTTT. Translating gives CASSFQGTGNTIYF.

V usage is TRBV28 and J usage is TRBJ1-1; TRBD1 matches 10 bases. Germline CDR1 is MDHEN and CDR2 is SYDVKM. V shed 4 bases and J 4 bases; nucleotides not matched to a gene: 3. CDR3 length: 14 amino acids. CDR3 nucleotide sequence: TGTGCCAGCAGTTCCGGGACAGGGGTCACTGAAGCTTTCTTT. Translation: CASSSGTGVTEAFF.

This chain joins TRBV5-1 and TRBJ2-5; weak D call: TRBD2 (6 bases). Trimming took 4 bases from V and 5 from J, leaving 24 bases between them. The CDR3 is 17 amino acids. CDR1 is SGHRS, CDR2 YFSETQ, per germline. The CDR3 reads CASSIYGGGRSHETQYF. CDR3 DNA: TGCGCCAGCAGCATCTATGGGGGAGGCCGGTCCCACGAGACCCAGTACTTC.

The CDR3 nucleotides read TGTGCCAGCAGTGTAAGAACGGCAAGCTCCTACGAGCAGTACTTC. This gives the protein CASSVRTASSYEQYF. This chain uses TRBV25-1 with TRBJ2-7; D gene ambiguous. Germline CDR1 reads MGHDK; CDR2 reads SYGVNS. V dropped 4 bases and J dropped 0 bases, with 13 bases sitting between them. The CDR3 sequence is 15 residues long.

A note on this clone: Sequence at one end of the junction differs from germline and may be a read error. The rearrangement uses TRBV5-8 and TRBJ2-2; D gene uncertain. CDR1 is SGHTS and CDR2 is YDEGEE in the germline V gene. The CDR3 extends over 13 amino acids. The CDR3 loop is CASRLDLDGELFF. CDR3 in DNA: TGTGCCAGCAGGTTGGACCTGGACGGGGAGCTGTTTTTT.

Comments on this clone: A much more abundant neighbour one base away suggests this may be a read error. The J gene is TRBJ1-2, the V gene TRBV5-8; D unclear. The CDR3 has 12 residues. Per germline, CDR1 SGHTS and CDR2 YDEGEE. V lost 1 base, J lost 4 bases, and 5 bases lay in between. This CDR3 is CASSLPGYGYTF. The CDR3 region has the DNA TGTGCCAGCAGCTTGCCAGGCTATGGCTACACCTTC. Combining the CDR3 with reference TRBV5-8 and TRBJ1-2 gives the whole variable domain EAGVTQSPTHLIKTRGQQATLRCSPISGHTSVYWYQQALGLGLQFLLWYDEGEERNRGNFPPRFSGRQFPNYSSELNVNALELEDSALYLCASSLPGYGYTFGSGTRLTVV.

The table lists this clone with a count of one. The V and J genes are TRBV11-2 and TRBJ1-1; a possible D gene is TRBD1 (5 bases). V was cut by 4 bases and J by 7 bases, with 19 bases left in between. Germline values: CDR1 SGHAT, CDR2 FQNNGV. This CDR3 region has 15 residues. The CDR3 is CASSSNVGRQIEAFF. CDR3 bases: TGTGCCAGCAGCTCAAACGTCGGTCGACAGATTGAAGCTTTCTTT.

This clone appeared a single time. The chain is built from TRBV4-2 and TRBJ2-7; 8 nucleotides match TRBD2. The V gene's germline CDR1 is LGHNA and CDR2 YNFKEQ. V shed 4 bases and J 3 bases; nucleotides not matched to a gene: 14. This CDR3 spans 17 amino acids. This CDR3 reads CASSPRGTGGYSYEQYF. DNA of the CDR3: TGTGCCAGCAGCCCCCGGGGAACGGGGGGGTACAGCTACGAGCAGTACTTC.